A single sample gave rise to the 28 T cell receptor beta chains below, sequenced in a study of beta chain features in type 1 diabetes. Study-wide results and limits: People with Type 1 diabetes carried modestly yet significantly shorter TCRB CDR3s in all four CD4+ subsets.

No cognate antigen is known for these TCRs. TCRB transcripts that were expressed got sequenced, as all of the isolated RNA had been reverse transcribed. Sequencing was performed with immunoSEQ multiplex PCR; in TCRdb, only in-frame clones are kept and a portion is missing. In the table there are around 250,000 clones, 20% of which are singletons. Material: naive CD4+ T cells from blood. Every receptor here comes from a woman aged 40 to 50 with type 1 diabetes.

With regard to this clone: The sample holds other DNA sequences that translate to the same CDR3. V gene TRBV28 combines with J gene TRBJ2-7; 8 bases align to TRBD1. Unmatched junction bases numbered 4, after V lost 4 bases and J lost 2 bases. CDR3 length equals 14 residues. CDR1 MDHEN and CDR2 SYDVKM come from the germline V gene. CDR3 sequence (DNA): TGTGCCAGCAGTTCAGGACAGGGTACCTACGAGCAGTACTTC. Protein: CASSSGQGTYEQYF.

This clone was observed a few times. The chain recombines TRBV14 with TRBJ2-1, with 7 bases identical to TRBD2. The CDR3 consists of 16 residues. J lost 0 bases, V lost 5 bases, and 7 bases had no gene match. Germline lookup yields CDR1 SGHDN and CDR2 FVKESK. CDR3 nucleotides: TGTGCCAGCAGCACCCAGCGGGACCTCTCCTACAATGAGCAGTTCTTC. Its protein product is CASSTQRDLSYNEQFF.

Written as DNA, the CDR3 is TGTGCCAGCAGCTCACAGGGAGTTACGAACACCGGGGAGCTGTTTTTT. It specifies CASSSQGVTNTGELFF. The chain links TRBV7-3 to TRBJ2-2, with D possibly matching TRBD1 (6 bases). V was clipped by 4 bases and J by 0 bases, with 12 bases between them. The CDR3 covers 16 residues. Germline CDR1 reads SGHTA; CDR2 reads FQGTGA.

This clone was counted between two and nine times. The chain couples TRBV14 to TRBJ1-2; 8 nucleotides agree with TRBD1. The CDR3 is 14 amino acids. Germline lookup yields CDR1 SGHDN and CDR2 FVKESK. The trim removed 3 bases at V and 6 bases at J, leaving 6 bases unmatched. CDR3 sequence: CASSHLQGGDGYTF. The DNA of the CDR3 is TGTGCCAGCAGCCACTTACAGGGGGGAGATGGCTACACCTTC.

This clone turned up a few times. The rearrangement joins TRBV30 to TRBJ2-1; 12 nucleotides align to TRBD2. Germline-derived CDR1 and CDR2 are GTSNPN and SVGIG (reference sequence). V dropped 0 bases and J dropped 1; count of bases not matched to a gene: 10. The CDR3 length is 19 residues. This chain's CDR3 is CAWSVKTSGRGESYNEQFF. The CDR3 nucleotides read TGTGCCTGGAGTGTGAAGACTAGCGGGAGAGGGGAATCCTACAATGAGCAGTTCTTC.

This chain connects TRBV18 to TRBJ1-6; tentatively, D is TRBD1 (6 bases). Germline V gives CDR1 KGHSH, CDR2 LQKENI. V lost 3 bases to trimming and J lost 5 bases, with 11 bases between them. The CDR3 is 15 residues long. In DNA form, the CDR3 reads TGTGCCAGCTCACCTCCGGGACAAAATAATTCACCCCTCCACTTT. Protein product: CASSPPGQNNSPLHF.

This clone was observed a few times. The chain has TRBV9 and TRBJ1-6; TRBD1 matches at 9 bases. The CDR3 extends over 14 amino acids. Per germline, CDR1 SGDLS and CDR2 YYNGEE. V gave up 2 bases and J gave up 10 bases; unmatched junction bases: 4. CDR3 residues: CASSVRDRDSPLHF. The CDR3 DNA reads as TGTGCCAGCAGCGTCCGGGACAGGGACTCACCCCTCCACTTT.

The chain employs TRBV6-6 and TRBJ2-7; 7 nucleotides align to TRBD1. V shed 5 bases and J 5 bases; nucleotides not matched to a gene: 12. The CDR3 extends over 15 amino acids. The V gene's germline CDR1 is MNHNY and CDR2 SVGAGI (reference sequence). Written as DNA, the CDR3 is TGTGCCAGCAGTCCATCTTCAGGGGGTAGCGACGAGCAGTACTTC. Translation gives CASSPSSGGSDEQYF.

This rearrangement joins TRBV28 to TRBJ2-4, with D maybe TRBD2 (6 bases). Trimming stripped 4 bases from V and 3 bases from J, with 19 bases between. CDR1 is MDHEN, CDR2 SYDVKM, per germline. The CDR3 length is 17 residues. CDR3 coding DNA: TGTGCCAGCAGTTGGGTCCCAGGAGCGGGTATCAAAAACATTCAGTACTTC. Encoded protein: CASSWVPGAGIKNIQYF. The variable domain in full, with the rest retrieved from reference TRBV28 and TRBJ2-4, is DVKVTQSSRYLVKRTGEKVFLECVQDMDHENMFWYRQDPGLGLRLIYFSYDVKMKEKGDIPEGYSVSREKKERFSLILESASTNQTSMYLCASSWVPGAGIKNIQYFGAGTRLSVL.

The gene calls are TRBV7-9 and TRBJ1-5; the D is unclear. The CDR3 is 14 amino acids. CDR1 and CDR2 (germline): SEHNR, FQNEAQ (reference sequence). V was clipped by 5 bases and J by 3 bases, with 11 bases between them. In DNA form, the CDR3 reads TGTGCCAGCAGCCTGGACGGACTCAATCAGCCCCAGCATTTT. Protein: CASSLDGLNQPQHF.

The chain links TRBV6-1 to TRBJ1-5; the D gene is possibly TRBD1 (5 bases). The CDR3 contains 14 residues. Between the trimmed V and J ends, which lost 7 bases and 4 bases, there was a span of 14 bases. CDR1 MNHNS and CDR2 SASEGT come from the germline V gene. The chain's CDR3 is CASNLDTKNQPQHF. DNA for the CDR3: TGTGCCAGCAACCTGGACACCAAGAATCAGCCCCAGCATTTT.

This clone was seen more than once but under ten times. V gene TRBV19 combines with J gene TRBJ2-7; possible D gene TRBD1, 5 bases. V lost 5 bases to trimming and J lost 1 base, with 15 bases between them. Germline V lookup: CDR1 LNHDA, CDR2 SQIVND (reference sequence). The CDR3 contains 15 residues. The CDR3 nucleotides read TGTGCCAGTAGTCCGCAGGGTGCGTCTTCCTACGAGCAGTACTTC. Residues: CASSPQGASSYEQYF.

This clone came up once. The chain links TRBV19 to TRBJ2-5; 7 nucleotides agree with TRBD1. With 5 bases clipped from V and 5 bases from J, the junction kept 5 bases outside the gene matches. Germline values: CDR1 LNHDA, CDR2 SQIVND (reference sequence). CDR3 length: 13 residues. DNA for the CDR3: TGTGCCAGTAGTCGAGACAGGGCTGAGACCCAGTACTTC. It yields the protein CASSRDRAETQYF.

The CDR3 DNA reads TGTGCCAGCAGTTACTCACTAGCGGTGAGCTCCTACGAGCAGTACTTC. Translating gives CASSYSLAVSSYEQYF. The V and J genes are TRBV6-5 and TRBJ2-7; 8 nucleotides match TRBD2. CDR1 MNHEY and CDR2 SVGAGI come from the germline V gene. V lost 0 bases and J lost 0; bases outside the gene matches: 4. The CDR3 is 16 residues long.

The gene calls are TRBV5-1 and TRBJ2-2, with D possibly being TRBD2 (6 bases). The CDR3 extends over 17 amino acids. Per germline, CDR1 SGHRS and CDR2 YFSETQ. V dropped 4 bases and J dropped 2 bases, with 18 bases sitting between them. The DNA of the CDR3 is TGCGCCAGCAGCCCCCCGGGACTCTCGTACAACACCGGGGAGCTGTTTTTT. Translated: CASSPPGLSYNTGELFF.

This clone was observed a few times. The chain recombines TRBV4-3 with TRBJ1-1, with no clear D. This CDR3 comprises 13 residues. V shed 6 bases and J shed 6 bases, with 14 bases lying between them. Looked up from germline, CDR1 is LGHNA and CDR2 is YSLEER. Here the CDR3 reads CASRNGVGSEAFF. The DNA for the CDR3 is TGCGCCAGCAGGAACGGGGTGGGGTCTGAAGCTTTCTTT.

This clone was seen more than once but under ten times. The chain has TRBV27 and TRBJ2-3; a weak D match, TRBD1 (6 bases). V was cut by 7 bases and J by 0 bases, with 14 bases left in between. CDR1 is MNHEY and CDR2 is SMNVEV in the germline V gene (reference sequence). The CDR3 consists of 15 residues. CDR3 sequence: CASTWDTFSTDTQYF. CDR3 in DNA: TGTGCCAGCACCTGGGACACCTTCAGCACAGATACGCAGTATTTT.

The rearrangement uses TRBV29-1 and TRBJ2-1, with D possibly TRBD2 on 5 matching bases. Between the trimmed V and J ends, which lost 8 bases and 4 bases, there was a span of 21 bases. The CDR3 runs to 15 residues. Germline CDR1 is SQVTM and CDR2 is ANQGSEA. The chain's CDR3 is CSIRTPRSGYNEQFF. The CDR3 DNA reads as TGCAGCATCCGGACTCCCCGGAGTGGTTACAATGAGCAGTTCTTC.

The sample holds a few counts of this clone. The chain joins TRBV29-1 to TRBJ2-1, with TRBD2 matching 10 bases. This CDR3 has 14 residues. Per the germline V gene, CDR1 is SQVTM and CDR2 is ANQGSEA. The trim removed 6 bases at V and 3 bases at J, leaving 5 bases unmatched. The CDR3 nucleotides are TGCAGCGTCAAACTAGCGGGGTTCTACAATGAGCAGTTCTTC. It translates to CSVKLAGFYNEQFF.

J is TRBJ1-2 and V is TRBV9; 9 positions agree with TRBD1. V was clipped by 4 bases and J by 4 bases; unmatched bases: 8. CDR1 is SGDLS and CDR2 is YYNGEE in the germline V gene. CDR3 size: 15 residues. The CDR3 sequence is CASSPRTGDSYGYTF. DNA for the CDR3: TGTGCCAGCAGCCCACGGACAGGGGATTCCTATGGCTACACCTTC.

This clone appeared a few times. The V gene is TRBV6-1, the J gene TRBJ2-7; weak D call: TRBD2 (6 bases). V was trimmed by 5 bases and J by 1 base, leaving 15 bases between them. The germline V gene encodes CDR1 MNHNS and CDR2 SASEGT. The CDR3 covers 15 residues. In nucleotides, the CDR3 is TGTGCCAGCAGTAGTCAGTGGGGAGGTTCCTACGAGCAGTACTTC. It encodes CASSSQWGGSYEQYF.

V gene TRBV15 combines with J gene TRBJ1-2; D is unclear. Between the trimmed V and J ends, which lost 1 base and 4 bases, there was a span of 10 bases. The germline V gene has CDR1 LNHNV and CDR2 YYDKDF (reference sequence). The length of the CDR3 is 14 residues. DNA of the CDR3: TGTGCCACCAGCAGAGCGTCGGGAATCTATGGCTACACCTTC. It specifies CATSRASGIYGYTF.

This chain connects TRBV20-1 to TRBJ2-1; weak D call: TRBD2 (6 bases). The CDR3 totals 10 residues. The V end lost 2 bases, the J end lost 12 bases, and 8 bases lay between the germline ends. Germline V gene lookup returns CDR1 DFQATT and CDR2 SNEGSKA (reference sequence). CDR3 sequence: CSARRDWQFF. The CDR3 bases are TGCAGTGCTAGAAGGGACTGGCAGTTCTTC.

This clone showed up just a few times. The gene calls are TRBV2 and TRBJ1-1, with 7 bases that match TRBD1. CDR1 and CDR2 from the germline V gene are SNHLY and FYNNEI. The CDR3 runs to 13 residues. Losses at the gene ends were 6 bases for V and 8 bases for J; bases not matched to a gene: 9. CDR3 residues: CASRATGAVEAFF. CDR3 bases: TGTGCCAGCAGGGCTACAGGGGCAGTAGAAGCTTTCTTT. The variable domain in full, completed from reference TRBV2 and TRBJ1-1, reads EPEVTQTPSHQVTQMGQEVILRCVPISNHLYFYWYRQILGQKVEFLVSFYNNEISEKSEIFDDQFSVERPDGSNFTLKIRSTKLEDSAMYFCASRATGAVEAFFGQGTRLTVV.

The genes are TRBV25-1 and TRBJ1-2, with a weak D call TRBD1 (5 bases). Germline V gives CDR1 MGHDK, CDR2 SYGVNS. This CDR3 has 13 amino acids. Between the trimmed V and J ends, which lost 2 bases and 8 bases, there was a span of 12 bases. The CDR3 loop reads CASSEAGREGYTF. For the CDR3, the DNA is TGTGCCAGCAGTGAAGCGGGGCGTGAGGGCTACACCTTC.

The chain carries TRBV7-2 and TRBJ2-5; weak D call: TRBD2 (6 bases). CDR1 and CDR2 from the germline V gene are SGHTA and FQGNSA. The CDR3 runs 11 residues. Trimming removed 4 bases at V and 13 bases at J, with 13 bases between. CDR3 sequence reads: CASSSGLQWYF. The CDR3 region has the DNA TGTGCCAGCAGCTCAGGACTACAGTGGTACTTC.

This clone was seen more than once but under ten times. This chain joins TRBV4-2 and TRBJ2-7; 8 bases align to TRBD1. V shed 0 bases, J shed 1 base, and the junction held 5 bases outside the gene matches. Germline V gives CDR1 LGHNA, CDR2 YNFKEQ. CDR3 length: 16 amino acids. The CDR3 region is CASSQDPQGASYEQYF. The CDR3 nucleotides read TGTGCCAGCAGCCAAGATCCCCAGGGGGCATCCTACGAGCAGTACTTC.

This clone was detected only a few times. The genes are TRBV7-3 and TRBJ1-1; D is undetermined. V lost 5 bases, J lost 6 bases, and 13 bases lay in between. The CDR3 has 13 residues. Germline assignment: CDR1 SGHTA and CDR2 FQGTGA. The CDR3 sequence is CASSQRGLPEAFF. CDR3 DNA: TGTGCCAGCAGCCAGAGAGGGCTGCCTGAAGCTTTCTTT.